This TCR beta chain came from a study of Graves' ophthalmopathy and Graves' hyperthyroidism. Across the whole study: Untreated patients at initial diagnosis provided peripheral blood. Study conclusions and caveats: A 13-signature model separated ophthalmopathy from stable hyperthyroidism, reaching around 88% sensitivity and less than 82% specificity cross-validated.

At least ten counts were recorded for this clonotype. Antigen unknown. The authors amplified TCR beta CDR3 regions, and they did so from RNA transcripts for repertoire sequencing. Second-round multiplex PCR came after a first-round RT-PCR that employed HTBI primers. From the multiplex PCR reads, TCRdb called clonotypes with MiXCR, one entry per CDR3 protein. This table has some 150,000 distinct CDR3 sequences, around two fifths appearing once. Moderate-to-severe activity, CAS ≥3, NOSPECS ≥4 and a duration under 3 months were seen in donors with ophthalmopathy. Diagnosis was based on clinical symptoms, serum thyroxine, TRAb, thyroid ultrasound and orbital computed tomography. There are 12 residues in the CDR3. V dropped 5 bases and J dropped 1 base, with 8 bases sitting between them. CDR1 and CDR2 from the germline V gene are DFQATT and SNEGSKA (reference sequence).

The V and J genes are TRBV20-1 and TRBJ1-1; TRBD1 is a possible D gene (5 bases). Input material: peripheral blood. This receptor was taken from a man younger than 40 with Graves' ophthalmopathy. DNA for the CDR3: TGCAGTGCTCCACAGGCGAACACTGAAGCTTTCTTT. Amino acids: CSAPQANTEAFF.